This T cell receptor beta chain stems from a study of regulatory T cells in long-lasting Graves disease. Assembly of TCR beta libraries relied on iRepertoire HTBI primers together with Arm-PCR of CDR3 regions. TCRdb redid the calling of the multiplex PCR reads with MiXCR, one entry per CDR3 protein. This table holds more than 400,000 distinct CDR3 sequences, roughly 17% found once. As for time point: newly diagnosed GD, antithyroid drugs for less than 3 months. RNA from PBMCs was the source of the TCR library. This clonotype was observed many times. No antigen is known for it. Findings and limits, study-wide: Patients with persistent disease showed a bias toward TRBV28, TRBJ1-2 and TRBJ2-5.

V was clipped by 3 bases and J by 7 bases, with 16 bases between them. The CDR3 contains 15 residues. CDR1 and CDR2 from the germline V gene are KGHSH and LQKENI. Separately, the same data were catalogued under a study of T cells in Graves' hyperthyroidism and ophthalmopathy.

The sequencing here drew on peripheral blood mononuclear cells (PBMCs), taken at new diagnosis, from a patient treated with antithyroid drugs. The TCR sequence derives from a woman between 25 and 40 years old with Graves disease. The chain couples TRBV18 to TRBJ2-1; unclear D gene. Here the CDR3 DNA reads TGTGCCAGCTCACCTCGAATGGGTCCAGAAAATGAGCAGTTCTTC. It codes for CASSPRMGPENEQFF. The whole variable domain, filled in from reference TRBV18 and TRBJ2-1, reads NAGVMQNPRHLVRRRGQEARLRCSPMKGHSHVYWYRQLPEEGLKFMVYLQKENIIDESGMPKERFSAEFPKEGPSILRIQQVVRGDSAAYFCASSPRMGPENEQFFGPGTRLTVL.